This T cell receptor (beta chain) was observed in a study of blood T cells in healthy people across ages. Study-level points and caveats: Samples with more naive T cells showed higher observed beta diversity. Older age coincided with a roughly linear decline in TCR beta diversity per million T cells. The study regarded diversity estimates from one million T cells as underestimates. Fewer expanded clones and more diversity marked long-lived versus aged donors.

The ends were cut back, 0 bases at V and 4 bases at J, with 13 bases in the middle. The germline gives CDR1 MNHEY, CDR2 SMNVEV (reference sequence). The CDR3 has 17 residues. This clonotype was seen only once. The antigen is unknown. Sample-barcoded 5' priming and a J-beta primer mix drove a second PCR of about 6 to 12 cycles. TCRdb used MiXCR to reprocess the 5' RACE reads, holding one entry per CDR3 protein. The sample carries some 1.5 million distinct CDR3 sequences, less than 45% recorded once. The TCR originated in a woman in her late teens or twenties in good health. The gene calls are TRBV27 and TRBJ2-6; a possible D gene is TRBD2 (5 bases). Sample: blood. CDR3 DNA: TGTGCCAGCAGTTTATCGCTCTCCCCGGGAGGGGCCAACGTCCTGACTTTC. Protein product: CASSLSLSPGGANVLTF.